This TCR beta chain was recovered during a study of T cells in Graves' hyperthyroidism and ophthalmopathy. For the study at large: Peripheral blood draws took place at initial diagnosis, ahead of any treatment. Overall study findings and caveats: Progression to ophthalmopathy was predicted a median of approximately seven months early.

Inclusion characteristics of ophthalmopathy patients comprised a Clinical Activity Score of at least 3, a NOSPECS grade of at least 4, and duration under 3 months. Regions amplified from RNA transcripts were the TCR beta CDR3 regions. During a first-round RT-PCR of the TCR CDR3, the HTBI primer set was used. Via MiXCR, TCRdb re-called the multiplex PCR reads, giving one row per CDR3 protein. This repertoire shows roughly 560,000 distinct CDR3 sequences, around 15% found once; its top ten account for around 4%. The germline V gene has CDR1 MDHEN and CDR2 SYDVKM. The CDR3 is made up of 15 amino acids. Losses at the gene ends were 8 bases for V and 0 bases for J; bases not matched to a gene: 7. Points on this clonotype: Its target is not known.

The chain links TRBV28 to TRBJ1-3, with 7 bases matching TRBD1. Sequencing was carried out using blood. This TCR was recovered from a woman in her thirties or forties with Graves' ophthalmopathy. Here the CDR3 DNA reads TGTGCCAGCCGCCCGACAGGGTACTCTGGAAACACCATATATTTT. Protein: CASRPTGYSGNTIYF.